Listed below are T cell receptor beta chains from one sample, sequenced in a study of human T cells and chemical hapten exposure. One entry per CDR3 protein results from TCRdb running MiXCR on the RACE reads. The sample includes about 82,000 distinct CDR3 sequences, approximately 13% seen only once; the top ten take approximately 6%. This specimen was whole blood, taken in connection with sensitization to the hapten diphenylcyclopropenone (DPC). The origin of the receptors is a woman aged 45 to 65 with alopecia areata. Some clones in this sample may be carry-over from other donors' samples. The CDR3 runs from the conserved cysteine through the conserved F or W. Fields, in order: J gene, V gene, clone size, D gene, CDR3 DNA, CDR3 protein. The D gene is left open where the match is weak. Only some rows state a clone size, as once, few, many or a class for expanded clones.

TRBJ2-5,TRBV20-1,few,.,TGCAGTGCTAGGAAAGAGACCCAGTACTTC,CSARKETQYF
TRBJ2-3,TRBV3-1,.,.,TGTGCCAGCAGCCGGCCGGGTGTAGATACGCAGTATTTT,CASSRPGVDTQYF
TRBJ2-3,TRBV12-3/TRBV12-4,many,.,TGTGCCAGCAGTTTAGCGCGGCGCAGAAGCACAGATACGCAGTATTTT,CASSLARRRSTDTQYF
TRBJ1-5,TRBV20-1,many,.,TGCAGTGCTACGCCGGGACCCCTCATTGTAGCCCAGCATTTT,CSATPGPLIVAQHF
TRBJ2-1,TRBV20-1,many,TRBD1,TGCAGTGCTAGCGCTTTCCAGGGGGCGAGGTACAATGAGCAGTTCTTC,CSASAFQGARYNEQFF
TRBJ2-7,TRBV5-1,.,TRBD1,TGCGCCAGCAGCTTGGTGGGACAGACCTACGAGCAGTACTTC,CASSLVGQTYEQYF
TRBJ2-1,TRBV7-9,few,TRBD2,TGTGCCAGCAGCTTTAGGGGACTAGCGTCTGAGCAGTTCTTC,CASSFRGLASEQFF
TRBJ2-5,TRBV10-3,few,.,TGTGCCATCAGTGATGATCTGGGCCAAGAGACCCAGTACTTC,CAISDDLGQETQYF
TRBJ1-5,TRBV5-1,.,.,TGCGCCAGCAGCAACGGGCCCAACAATCAGCCCCAGCATTTT,CASSNGPNNQPQHF
TRBJ2-7,TRBV5-1,many,TRBD2,TGCGCCAGCAGCTTGGAAGCGGGATTATCGTACGAGCAGTACTTC,CASSLEAGLSYEQYF
TRBJ2-7,TRBV14,few,TRBD1,TGTGCCAGCAGCGCGGGACAGGGGGCCTGGGGCGAGCAGTACTTC,CASSAGQGAWGEQYF
TRBJ2-1,TRBV6-5,many,.,TGTGCCAGCAGTTCCCGACCTCCTAGGGCGGGTGAGCAGTTCTTC,CASSSRPPRAGEQFF
TRBJ1-5,TRBV19,few,TRBD1,TGTGCCAGTAGTAGGACCGGGACAGTCAATCAGCCCCAGCATTTT,CASSRTGTVNQPQHF
TRBJ2-2,TRBV10-3,.,.,TGTGCCATCAGTGCCGTGGGAGAGGACACCGGGGAGCTGTTTTTT,CAISAVGEDTGELFF
TRBJ1-5,TRBV20-1,few,TRBD1,TGCAGTGCTAGAATTGGGACAGGCAATCAGCCCCAGCATTTT,CSARIGTGNQPQHF
TRBJ2-3,TRBV29-1,many,.,TGCAGCGTTGATCGGCGGGATCGCACAGATACGCAGTATTTT,CSVDRRDRTDTQYF
TRBJ2-5,TRBV20-1,.,.,TGCAGTGCAAACAGACAAGAGACCCAGTACTTC,CSANRQETQYF
TRBJ2-3,TRBV24-1,many,TRBD1,TGTGCCACCAGTGATTTCGGGACAGGGGAAGATACGCAGTATTTT,CATSDFGTGEDTQYF
TRBJ1-3,TRBV5-6,.,.,TGTGCCAGCAGCTTCGTCGGTGACTCTGGAAACACCATATATTTT,CASSFVGDSGNTIYF
TRBJ2-2,TRBV19,.,.,TGTGCCAGTAGTATCTACCCGGGACACACGAACACCGGGGAGCTGTTTTTT,CASSIYPGHTNTGELFF
TRBJ1-1,TRBV7-3,many,.,TGTGCCAGCAGCTTAAGCAGGAACACTGAAGCTTTCTTT,CASSLSRNTEAFF
TRBJ1-1,TRBV11-2,many,.,TGTGCCAGCAGCTTAAGAAACATGAACACTGAAGCTTTCTTT,CASSLRNMNTEAFF
TRBJ2-2,TRBV10-2,many,TRBD1,TGCGCCAGTAAAATCGGGACAGGGGACACCGGGGAGCTGTTTTTT,CASKIGTGDTGELFF
TRBJ2-1,TRBV5-1,.,.,TGCGCCAGCAGCCTCAGCACCCCTAGCGCTGAGCAGTTCTTC,CASSLSTPSAEQFF
TRBJ2-3,TRBV29-1,.,TRBD2,TGCAGCGTTGATGGGACTAGCGGATCCCGCACAGATACGCAGTATTTT,CSVDGTSGSRTDTQYF
TRBJ1-6,TRBV5-1,.,TRBD1,TGCGCCACCGGGACAGGGGGGAATAATTCACCCCTCCACTTT,CATGTGGNNSPLHF
TRBJ1-3,TRBV10-2,.,.,TGCGCCAGCAGTGCTCCTAGGGCAGGAAACACCATATATTTT,CASSAPRAGNTIYF
TRBJ2-1,TRBV6-5,.,TRBD2,TGTGCCAGCAGTTCTGAGACTAGCGGGAGGAGTGGTGAGCAGTTCTTC,CASSSETSGRSGEQFF
TRBJ1-1,TRBV5-1,few,.,TGCGCCAGCTCCGCGGACGGGAACACTGAAGCTTTCTTT,CASSADGNTEAFF
TRBJ2-7,TRBV29-1,.,TRBD1,TGCAGCGCCGGGGACAGTACCTACGAGCAGTACTTC,CSAGDSTYEQYF
TRBJ1-5,TRBV5-8,.,.,TGTGCCAGCAGCTTGGCTAGGGCAGTCAATCAGCCCCAGCATTTT,CASSLARAVNQPQHF
TRBJ2-3,TRBV11-2,few,.,TGTGCCAGCAGCCTCCTTAGGGACTTCTACACAGATACGCAGTATTTT,CASSLLRDFYTDTQYF
TRBJ1-6,TRBV2,.,.,TGTGCCAGCAGTGAGCAGACTAATTCACCCCTCCACTTT,CASSEQTNSPLHF
TRBJ2-7,TRBV12-3/TRBV12-4,few,TRBD1,TGTGCCAGCAGCCCGGGACAGGGGGCTCGCGAGCAGTACTTC,CASSPGQGAREQYF
TRBJ2-7,TRBV21-1,.,.,TGTGCCAGCAACTTGACAGGGACTTTTTACGAGCAGTACTTC,CASNLTGTFYEQYF
TRBJ2-1,TRBV5-4,many,.,TGTGCCAGCAACCGGGGAGAAGGAAACAATGAGCAGTTCTTC,CASNRGEGNNEQFF
TRBJ2-1,TRBV11-3,few,.,TGTGCCAGCAGCGCCGGGGGAGACCACAATGAGCAGTTCTTC,CASSAGGDHNEQFF
TRBJ2-4,TRBV9,many,TRBD1,TGTGCCAGCAGCTCAGGGGGAGTTCGGGGCATTCAGTACTTC,CASSSGGVRGIQYF
TRBJ1-1,TRBV6-2/TRBV6-3,many,.,TGTGCCAGCAGTTTTGTGAACACTGAAGCTTTCTTT,CASSFVNTEAFF
TRBJ2-7,TRBV27,.,.,TGTGCCAGCAGGTTATTGGGGGCTAACGAGCAGTACTTC,CASRLLGANEQYF
TRBJ2-3,TRBV3-1,few,.,TGTGCCAGCAGCCAAGTCTGGCCAGATACGCAGTATTTT,CASSQVWPDTQYF
TRBJ2-7,TRBV5-1,many,.,TGCGCCAGCAGGGACTCAGTGGGCGAGCAGTACTTC,CASRDSVGEQYF
TRBJ2-7,TRBV28,.,TRBD1,TGTGCCAGCGAAGACAGGGCAACCTACGAGCAGTACTTC,CASEDRATYEQYF
TRBJ1-5,TRBV5-1,.,.,TGCGCCAGCAGCTTGCGGTTTAGGCCCCAGCATTTT,CASSLRFRPQHF
TRBJ2-2,TRBV11-1,.,.,TGTGCCAGCAGCTTACAGGGTTCGGCCACCGGGGAGCTGTTTTTT,CASSLQGSATGELFF
TRBJ2-1,TRBV5-1,many,TRBD2,TGCGCCAGCACCTCCACCACATCACTAGCGGGAGTTCGGAATGAGCAGTTCTTC,CASTSTTSLAGVRNEQFF
TRBJ2-7,TRBV18,few,.,TGTGCCAGCTCACCGCAGTCAGGACCGGTAGAGCAGTACTTC,CASSPQSGPVEQYF
TRBJ2-1,TRBV6-5,few,TRBD2,TGTGCCAGCAGCTATAGCGGGAGTGTCGGTGAGCAGTTCTTC,CASSYSGSVGEQFF
TRBJ1-5,TRBV2,.,.,TGTGCCAGCACCAGGGGTGGCAATCAGCCCCAGCATTTT,CASTRGGNQPQHF
TRBJ1-5,TRBV5-6,.,TRBD1,TGTGCCAGCAGCTTGACAGGGGCCGGCAATCAGCCCCAGCATTTT,CASSLTGAGNQPQHF
TRBJ2-4,TRBV5-1,.,.,TGCGCCAGCAGCGACAGTCGATCGGCCAAAAACATTCAGTACTTC,CASSDSRSAKNIQYF
TRBJ2-1,TRBV15,many,.,TGTGCCACCAGCAGAGACCGGATGGAGGTTACCAATGAGCAGTTCTTC,CATSRDRMEVTNEQFF
TRBJ2-1,TRBV7-6,once,.,TGTGCCAGCAGCTCCCCCAGCGGGCTCTGGGGCAATGAGCAGTTCTTC,CASSSPSGLWGNEQFF